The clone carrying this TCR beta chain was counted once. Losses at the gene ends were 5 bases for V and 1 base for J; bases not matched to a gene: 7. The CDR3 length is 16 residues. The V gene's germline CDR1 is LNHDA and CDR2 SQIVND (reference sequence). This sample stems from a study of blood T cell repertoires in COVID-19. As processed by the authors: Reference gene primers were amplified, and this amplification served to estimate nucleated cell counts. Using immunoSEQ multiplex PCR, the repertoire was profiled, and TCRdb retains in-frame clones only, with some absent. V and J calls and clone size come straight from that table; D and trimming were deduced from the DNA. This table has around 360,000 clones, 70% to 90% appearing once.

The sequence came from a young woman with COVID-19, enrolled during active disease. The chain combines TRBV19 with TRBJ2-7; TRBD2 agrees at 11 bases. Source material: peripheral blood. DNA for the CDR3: TGTGCCAGTAGTCGGCTAGCGGGAGGTAGTTCCTACGAGCAGTACTTC. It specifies CASSRLAGGSSYEQYF.